The 9 T cell receptor beta chains in this list originate from one sample, sequenced in a study of T cell changes during pregnancy in multiple sclerosis. TCRdb's table, derived via immunoSEQ multiplex PCR, lists solely in-frame clones and lacks some. In the table there are roughly 75,000 clones, 85% to 95% of which are singletons. The starting material was peripheral blood, obtained after pregnancy. The receptors come from a female donor in good health, enrolled as a control in a pregnancy study.

This clone occurred once. This chain uses TRBV7-9 with TRBJ2-1, with a possible D match to TRBD1 (6 bases). CDR1 and CDR2 from the germline V gene are SEHNR and FQNEAQ (reference sequence). The V end was cut by 3 bases, the J end by 8 bases, with 11 bases between. There are 13 residues in the CDR3. The CDR3 sequence: CASSFQQGDEQFF. CDR3 DNA sequence: TGTGCCAGCAGCTTTCAACAGGGTGATGAGCAGTTCTTC.

The chain employs TRBV9 and TRBJ1-6; no reliable D call. With 2 bases removed from V and 0 bases from J, the gap between germline ends came to 6 bases. The CDR3 extends over 15 amino acids. Germline V gives CDR1 SGDLS, CDR2 YYNGEE. DNA of the CDR3: TGTGCCAGCAGCGTCTCGGGCTCCTATAATTCACCCCTCCACTTT. This encodes CASSVSGSYNSPLHF.

The chain joins TRBV6-1 to TRBJ2-1; 7 bases align to TRBD1. V gave up 8 bases and J gave up 0 bases; unmatched junction bases: 4. Germline CDR1 reads MNHNS; CDR2 reads SASEGT. The CDR3 contains 14 residues. CDR3 loop: CASQGDSSYNEQFF. In DNA, the CDR3 is TGTGCCAGCCAGGGGGACAGCTCCTACAATGAGCAGTTCTTC.

The DNA of the CDR3 is TGTGCCAGCAGCTCTACCCCACCCTCCTACGAGCAGTACTTC. This codes for CASSSTPPSYEQYF. The chain carries TRBV7-2 and TRBJ2-7; D remains ambiguous. Germline V gene sequence: CDR1 SGHTA, CDR2 FQGNSA. The CDR3 length is 14 residues. V lost 4 bases and J lost 0, with 10 bases in between.

The chain is built from TRBV30 and TRBJ2-3; 8 bases match TRBD1. Germline V gives CDR1 GTSNPN, CDR2 SVGIG (reference sequence). Trimming took 4 bases from V and 3 from J; bases not matched to a gene: 9. The CDR3 is made up of 15 amino acids. CDR3 bases: TGTGCCTGGACGCGACAGGGGTTTTGGACAGATACGCAGTATTTT. Amino acids: CAWTRQGFWTDTQYF.

The chain employs TRBV5-1 and TRBJ2-5; D is undetermined. This CDR3 comprises 14 residues. Germline loops: CDR1 SGHRS, CDR2 YFSETQ. V was pared by 2 bases and J by 0 bases, with 8 bases between. CDR3 nucleotides: TGCGCCAGCAGCTTTGCTACTAACCAAGAGACCCAGTACTTC. Its translation is CASSFATNQETQYF.

This clone was recorded once. This chain uses TRBV28 with TRBJ2-1, with TRBD2 matching over 10 bases. J was trimmed by 8 bases and V by 8 bases; bases with no gene match: 6. The CDR3 is 13 residues long. Germline V CDR1 and CDR2: MDHEN, SYDVKM. CDR3 coding DNA: TGTGCCAGCCGTCTAGCGGGAGCGGATGAGCAGTTCTTC. Translating gives CASRLAGADEQFF.

This clone appeared a single time. The genes are TRBV30 and TRBJ2-7, with a tentative D call TRBD2 (6 bases). Per germline, CDR1 GTSNPN and CDR2 SVGIG (reference sequence). Trimming stripped 2 bases from V and 3 bases from J, with 11 bases between. This CDR3 has 13 amino acids. This CDR3 reads CAWSTEGYYEQYF. The CDR3 nucleotides are TGTGCCTGGAGTACGGAGGGATACTACGAGCAGTACTTC.

This rearrangement joins TRBV14 to TRBJ2-5; the match to TRBD2 covers 8 bases. Looked up from germline, CDR1 is SGHDN and CDR2 is FVKESK. The J segment lost 5 bases and the V segment lost 4 bases, leaving 18 bases of the junction unmatched. The CDR3 loop spans 18 amino acids. The CDR3 is CASSLSGTSISIAETQYF. The CDR3 DNA follows: TGTGCCAGCAGCCTGTCCGGGACTAGTATTAGTATTGCGGAGACCCAGTACTTC. The full variable domain, its missing parts supplied by reference TRBV14 and TRBJ2-5, is EAGVTQFPSHSVIEKGQTVTLRCDPISGHDNLYWYRRVMGKEIKFLLHFVKESKQDESGMPNNRFLAERTGGTYSTLKVQPAELEDSGVYFCASSLSGTSISIAETQYFGPGTRLLVL.